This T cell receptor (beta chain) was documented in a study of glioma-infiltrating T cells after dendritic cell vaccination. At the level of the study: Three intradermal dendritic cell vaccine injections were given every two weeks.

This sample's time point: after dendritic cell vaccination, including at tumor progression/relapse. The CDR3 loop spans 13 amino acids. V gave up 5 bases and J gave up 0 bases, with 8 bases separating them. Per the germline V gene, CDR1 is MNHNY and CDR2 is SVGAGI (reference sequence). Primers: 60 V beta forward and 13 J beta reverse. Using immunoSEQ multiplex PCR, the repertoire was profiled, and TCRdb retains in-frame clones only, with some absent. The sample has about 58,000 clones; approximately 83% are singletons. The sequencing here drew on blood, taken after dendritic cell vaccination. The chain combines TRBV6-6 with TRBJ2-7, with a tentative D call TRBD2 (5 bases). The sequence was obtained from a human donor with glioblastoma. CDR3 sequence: CASSPGDSYEQYF. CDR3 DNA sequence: TGTGCCAGCAGTCCCGGGGACTCCTACGAGCAGTACTTC.